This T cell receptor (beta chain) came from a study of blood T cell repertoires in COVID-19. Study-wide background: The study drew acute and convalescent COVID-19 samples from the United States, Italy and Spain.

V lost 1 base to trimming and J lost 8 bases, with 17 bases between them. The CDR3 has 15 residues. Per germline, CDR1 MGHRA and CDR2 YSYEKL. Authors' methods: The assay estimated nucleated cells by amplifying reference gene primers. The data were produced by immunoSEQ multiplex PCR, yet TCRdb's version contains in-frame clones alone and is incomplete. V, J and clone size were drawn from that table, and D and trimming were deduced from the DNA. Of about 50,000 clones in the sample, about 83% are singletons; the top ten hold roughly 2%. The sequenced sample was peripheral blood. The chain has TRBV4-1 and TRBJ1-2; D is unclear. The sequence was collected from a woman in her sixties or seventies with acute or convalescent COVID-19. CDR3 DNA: TGCGCCAGCAGCCAAGTGGGAGGGAACGGAGGAGGCTACACCTTC. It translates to CASSQVGGNGGGYTF.